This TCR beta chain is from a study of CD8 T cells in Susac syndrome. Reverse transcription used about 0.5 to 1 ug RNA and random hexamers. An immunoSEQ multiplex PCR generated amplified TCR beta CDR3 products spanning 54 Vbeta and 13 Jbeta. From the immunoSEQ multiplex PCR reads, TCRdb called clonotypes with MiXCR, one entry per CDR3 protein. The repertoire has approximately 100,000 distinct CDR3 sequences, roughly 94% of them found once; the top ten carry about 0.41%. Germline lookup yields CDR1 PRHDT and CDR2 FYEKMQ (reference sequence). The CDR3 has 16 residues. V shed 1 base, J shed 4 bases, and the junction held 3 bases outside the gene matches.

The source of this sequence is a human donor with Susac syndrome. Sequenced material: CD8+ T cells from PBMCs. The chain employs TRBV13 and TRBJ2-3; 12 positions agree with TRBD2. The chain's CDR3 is CASSLEGLAGSDTQYF. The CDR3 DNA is TGTGCCAGCAGCTTAGAAGGACTAGCGGGGTCAGATACGCAGTATTTT.